The rows below give T cell receptor beta chains drawn from one sample of a study of blood T cell repertoires in COVID-19. Sequencing was performed with immunoSEQ multiplex PCR; in TCRdb, only in-frame clones are kept and a portion is missing. In the table there are 280,000 or so clones, around 89% of which are singletons. Sequenced sample: peripheral blood. All receptors come from a woman aged 25 to 39 who had recovered from COVID-19. Both conserved end residues are part of each CDR3. A D gene is named only where the DNA matches it firmly. Part of the rows lack a size; the others show once, few, many or a class for expanded clones.

>TRBJ1-2|TRBV28|TRBD1|NA
TGTGCCAGCAGTCTCCTAGTGGACAGGGGTATTTTGACCTTC
CASSLLVDRGILTF
>TRBJ1-1|TRBV12-3/TRBV12-4|NA|NA
TGTGCCAGCAGTTTAGCTACTTTTGAAGCTTTCTTT
CASSLATFEAFF
>TRBJ2-1|TRBV7-2|TRBD1|NA
TGTGCCAGCAGCCCCATAGGACAGGCTTACAATGAGCAGTTCTTC
CASSPIGQAYNEQFF
>TRBJ2-3|TRBV24-1|TRBD2|NA
TGTGCCACCAGTGATTTGGCGGGGGGGCTGGTCGATACGCAGTATTTT
CATSDLAGGLVDTQYF
>TRBJ1-1|TRBV7-9|TRBD1|NA
TGTGCCAGCACCCGGCAGGGGGTAGATACTGAAGCTTTCTTT
CASTRQGVDTEAFF
>TRBJ1-5|TRBV7-2|TRBD1|NA
TGTGCCAGCAGCTTAGTCAGTACAGGGGGCTTCCTTGAGTCCCAGCATTTT
CASSLVSTGGFLESQHF
>TRBJ2-1|TRBV24-1|NA|NA
TGTGCCACCAGTGACCCTCTAGCGCAAGCGTACAATGAGCAGTTCTTC
CATSDPLAQAYNEQFF
>TRBJ1-6|TRBV19|TRBD1|NA
TGTGCCAGTACTCCAACCTTGACAGGGTCTTCACCCCTCCACTTT
CASTPTLTGSSPLHF
>TRBJ2-7|TRBV5-8|TRBD1|NA
TGTGCCAGCAGCTCACCCACCGGGACAGGATTCTACGAGCAGTACTTC
CASSSPTGTGFYEQYF
>TRBJ2-1|TRBV28|NA|NA
TGTGCCAGCAGTTTCGACAGTTACAATGAGCAGTTCTTC
CASSFDSYNEQFF
>TRBJ2-4|TRBV5-8|TRBD1|NA
TGTGCCAGCAGCGCACGGACAGGGACGGAAAACATTCAGTACTTC
CASSARTGTENIQYF
>TRBJ2-5|TRBV5-1|TRBD2|NA
TGCGCCAGCAGCCCTGGGGGGGGAAACCAAGAGACCCAGTACTTC
CASSPGGGNQETQYF
>TRBJ1-3|TRBV6-5|NA|once
TGTGCCAGCAGTTACTCCGGGGAATCTGGAAACACCATATATTTT
CASSYSGESGNTIYF
>TRBJ2-3|TRBV29-1|TRBD2|NA
TGCAGCGTTCTTGGGCGTAGCGGGGCGAAGGGAGGGGGAACAGATACGCAGTATTTT
CSVLGRSGAKGGGTDTQYF
>TRBJ2-5|TRBV4-3|NA|NA
TGCGCCAGCAGCCGAATCTGGGCAGAACAAGAGACCCAGTACTTC
CASSRIWAEQETQYF
>TRBJ1-1|TRBV11-3|NA|NA
TGTGCCAGCAGCTTCAGGGGCGGGAACACTGAAGCTTTCTTT
CASSFRGGNTEAFF
>TRBJ2-7|TRBV6-5|NA|NA
TGTGCCAGCCACGGGACAAGCTCCTACGAGCAGTACTTC
CASHGTSSYEQYF
>TRBJ1-1|TRBV5-1|NA|NA
TGCGCCAGCAGCTTGCATGACAGCTACACTGAAGCTTTCTTT
CASSLHDSYTEAFF
>TRBJ1-1|TRBV9|NA|NA
TGTGCCAGCAGCGTAAAGGGGATGGGCACTGAAGCTTTCTTT
CASSVKGMGTEAFF
>TRBJ1-5|TRBV3-1/TRBV3-2|TRBD1|NA
TGTGCCAGCAGCCAAGCTGGGACAGGAGGCAATCAGCCCCAGCATTTT
CASSQAGTGGNQPQHF
>TRBJ1-5|TRBV5-1|TRBD1|NA
TGCGCCAGCAGCTTAGGGACAGGCAATCAGCCCCAGCATTTT
CASSLGTGNQPQHF
>TRBJ2-7|TRBV5-4|NA|NA
TGTGCCAGCAGCGAAGGACAGAGCTCCTACGAGCAGTACTTC
CASSEGQSSYEQYF
>TRBJ1-2|TRBV6-5|NA|NA
TGTGCCAGCCAGGACAGCCTCAACTATGGCTACACCTTC
CASQDSLNYGYTF
>TRBJ1-6|TRBV5-6|NA|once
TGTGCCAGCAGCTTGGCCCCCGGTGTCCCGTCACCCCTCCACTTT
CASSLAPGVPSPLHF
>TRBJ1-1|TRBV24-1|NA|NA
TGTGCCACCAGCAGTAGGGGGGGGACTGAAGCTTTCTTT
CATSSRGGTEAFF
>TRBJ1-1|TRBV7-9|TRBD1|NA
TGTGCCACACGCACGGGACAGGGAGAAAAAGCTTTCTTT
CATRTGQGEKAFF
>TRBJ2-7|TRBV5-4|NA|NA
TGTGCCAGCAGCTTGGGGGGCCGGACTATTACCTACGAGCAGTACTTC
CASSLGGRTITYEQYF
>TRBJ2-7|TRBV18|TRBD2|NA
TGTGCCAGCTCACCAGGGCTAGCGGCAAACTACGAGCAGTACTTC
CASSPGLAANYEQYF
>TRBJ2-6|TRBV7-3|NA|NA
TGTGCCAGCAGCTTAGAGGGTTACGGGGCCAACGTCCTGACTTTC
CASSLEGYGANVLTF
>TRBJ2-5|TRBV7-2|TRBD1|once
TGTGCCAGCAGCCCAGGGGGACAGGGAACGGAGACCCAGTACTTC
CASSPGGQGTETQYF
>TRBJ2-3|TRBV9|TRBD2|NA
TGTGCCAGCAGCGTAGCGGGATCGGGACTAGTGGGGGATACGCAGTATTTT
CASSVAGSGLVGDTQYF
>TRBJ2-1|TRBV27|NA|NA
TGTGCCAGCAGTTTAAGAGGCCGCGATGAGCAGTTCTTC
CASSLRGRDEQFF
>TRBJ2-3|TRBV10-3|TRBD2|NA
TGTGCCATCAGTGATGTTTCTAGCGGGGTATCAGATACGCAGTATTTT
CAISDVSSGVSDTQYF
>TRBJ1-2|TRBV7-9|NA|NA
TGTGCCAGCAGGGAGGACAGCCTATATGGCTACACCTTC
CASREDSLYGYTF
>TRBJ2-7|TRBV2|TRBD1|once
TGTGCCAGTACGGAGGACAGGGGTAACGAGCAGTACTTC
CASTEDRGNEQYF
>TRBJ1-5|TRBV19|NA|NA
TGTGCCAGTGCCCTAGGGAGGACCCCGTATAGCAATCAGCCCCAGCATTTT
CASALGRTPYSNQPQHF
>TRBJ1-2|TRBV6-1|NA|NA
TGTGCCAGCAGTGGGACCTGGCCCCAAGGGGCACGTGGCTATGGCTACACCTTC
CASSGTWPQGARGYGYTF
>TRBJ1-1|TRBV19|NA|few
TGTGCCAGTAGAACTACCTCATGGGAGTCTCAAGCTTTCTTT
CASRTTSWESQAFF
>TRBJ2-3|TRBV2|TRBD1|few
TGTGCCAGCCCGGGACAGGGTAGCACAGATACGCAGTATTTT
CASPGQGSTDTQYF
>TRBJ1-3|TRBV5-1|NA|NA
TGCGCCAGCAGCTTCGGGGGGTACTCTGGAAACACCATATATTTT
CASSFGGYSGNTIYF
>TRBJ1-1|TRBV7-2|TRBD1|NA
TGTGCCAGCAGCCAGGACAGGGCCAACACTGAAGCTTTCTTT
CASSQDRANTEAFF
>TRBJ1-1|TRBV7-2|NA|NA
TGTGCCAGCAGCTTAGTATCCGAGTCATACACTGAAGCTTTCTTT
CASSLVSESYTEAFF
>TRBJ1-2|TRBV28|NA|NA
TGTGCCAGCAAGGACACAAGGCACTATGGCTACACCTTC
CASKDTRHYGYTF
>TRBJ2-1|TRBV27|NA|NA
TGTGCCAGCAGTTTATCTCCGTCGGTCGAGCAGTTCTTC
CASSLSPSVEQFF
>TRBJ1-1|TRBV6-2/TRBV6-3|TRBD1|NA
TGTGCCAGCAGTTACGACCGGGACAGCAAGAACACTGAAGCTTTCTTT
CASSYDRDSKNTEAFF
>TRBJ1-1|TRBV18|TRBD1|NA
TGTGCCAGCTCACAGGGACAGCCTGAAGCTTTCTTT
CASSQGQPEAFF
>TRBJ2-5|TRBV5-1|TRBD2|NA
TGCGCCAGCAGCCCGGGACTAGCGGGGGTGCTTGAGACCCAGTACTTC
CASSPGLAGVLETQYF
>TRBJ2-3|TRBV30|TRBD2|NA
TGTGCCTGGAGTTGGCTAGCGGGGGTCCCAGATACGCAGTATTTT
CAWSWLAGVPDTQYF
>TRBJ2-7|TRBV6-5|TRBD2|NA
TGTGCCAGCCAACCTAGCGGGGAGGGCGACGAGCAGTACTTC
CASQPSGEGDEQYF
>TRBJ1-6|TRBV18|NA|NA
TGTGCCAGCTCACCATTAAGCGGGCATGGTTCACCCCTCCACTTT
CASSPLSGHGSPLHF
>TRBJ2-5|TRBV27|NA|NA
TGTGCCAGCAGTTTATGGGCAGGTCAAGAGACCCAGTACTTC
CASSLWAGQETQYF
>TRBJ1-2|TRBV24-1|TRBD1|NA
TGTGCCACCAGTGACCGGGACAGCACCTTCTATGGCTACACCTTC
CATSDRDSTFYGYTF
>TRBJ2-3|TRBV5-1|TRBD1|NA
TGCGCCAGCAGCTTAGGACAGGGGGCGGACGGGACAGATACGCAGTATTTT
CASSLGQGADGTDTQYF
>TRBJ2-5|TRBV6-6|TRBD2|NA
TGTGCCAGCAGTTCTCCGTCGGGAGGGACCCAGTACTTC
CASSSPSGGTQYF
>TRBJ1-1|TRBV18|NA|NA
TGTGCCAGCTCACCGACTCTAAGGAACACTGAAGCTTTCTTT
CASSPTLRNTEAFF